Listed here are 15 T cell receptor beta chains from one sample, sequenced in a study of blood T cells in healthy people across ages. Primed by a sample-barcoded 5' primer and a J-beta primer mix, a second PCR proceeded for about 6 to 11 cycles. In TCRdb, the 5' RACE reads were re-called with MiXCR into one record per CDR3 protein. The data hold nearly 800,000 distinct CDR3 sequences, with roughly 25% observed a single time. The same sample was also used in a study of T cells of mothers and their children.

The sequenced sample was blood. All receptors come from a boy younger than 18 in good health.

This clonotype showed up just a few times. The chain is built from TRBV7-9 and TRBJ1-2; maybe TRBD1 (6 bases). Trimming took off 10 bases at V and 0 bases at J, with 15 bases between the two ends. Per the germline V gene, CDR1 is SEHNR and CDR2 is FQNEAQ (reference sequence). This CDR3 has 14 amino acids. CDR3 sequence: CATWAQGANYGYTF. The CDR3 bases are TGTGCCACCTGGGCACAGGGTGCTAACTATGGCTACACCTTC.

The chain links TRBV30 to TRBJ2-3; D is ambiguous. V lost 0 bases and J lost 6, with 10 bases in between. The germline V gene has CDR1 GTSNPN and CDR2 SVGIG (reference sequence). CDR3 length equals 13 residues. Here the CDR3 DNA reads TGTGCCTGGAGTGTACCGGGTGGGGATACGCAGTATTTT. Translating gives CAWSVPGGDTQYF.

This clonotype was found a few times. CDR3 amino acids: CASSPRVFRVTDTQYF. The CDR3 DNA follows: TGTGCCAGCAGCCCCCGGGTATTTAGGGTCACAGATACGCAGTATTTT. The rearrangement links TRBV5-8 to TRBJ2-3; D uncertain. This CDR3 is 16 amino acids long. V shed 4 bases and J shed 2 bases, with 17 bases lying between them. Looked up from germline, CDR1 is SGHTS and CDR2 is YDEGEE.

This clonotype was observed a handful of times. The gene calls are TRBV7-6 and TRBJ1-1; 7 bases align to TRBD1. The V gene end was trimmed by 5 bases and the J gene end by 6 bases; junction bases not matched to a gene: 15. Per germline, CDR1 SGHVS and CDR2 FNYEAQ. The CDR3 consists of 16 residues. CDR3 in DNA: TGTGCCAGCAGCCCGTTCTCGGGTCAGGGGGAACCTGAAGCTTTCTTT. Translating gives CASSPFSGQGEPEAFF.

This chain uses TRBV24-1 with TRBJ1-5; D remains ambiguous. V shed 5 bases and J shed 6 bases, with 25 bases lying between them. Germline V gene sequence: CDR1 KGHDR, CDR2 SFDVKD. CDR3 length equals 18 residues. In DNA form, the CDR3 reads TGTGCCACCAGTGGACCATCGGAAGGGTTCCCCTTGACTCAGCCCCAGCATTTT. This codes for CATSGPSEGFPLTQPQHF.

In nucleotides, the CDR3 is TGTGCCACCAGCAGAGGCGTGGGACGGCACACAGATACGCAGTATTTT. Translating gives CATSRGVGRHTDTQYF. The V call is TRBV15, the J call TRBJ2-3; D possibly matches TRBD1 or TRBD2 (5 bases each). V gave up 1 base and J gave up 2 bases, with 13 bases separating them. The CDR3 has 16 residues. Germline V gene data show CDR1 as LNHNV and CDR2 as YYDKDF (reference sequence).

The rearrangement uses TRBV27 and TRBJ1-2, with 7 nucleotides matching TRBD1. Germline loops: CDR1 MNHEY, CDR2 SMNVEV (reference sequence). The CDR3 has 13 amino acids. V lost 6 bases to trimming and J lost 6 bases; unmatched junction nucleotides: 7. For the CDR3, the DNA is TGTGCCAGCAGGAGGGGACAGAGCCATGGCTACACCTTC. Translated: CASRRGQSHGYTF.

The V and J genes are TRBV20-1 and TRBJ2-1, with TRBD2 matching over 9 bases. CDR1 and CDR2 (germline): DFQATT, SNEGSKA (reference sequence). CDR3 length: 14 amino acids. Germline trimming cut 3 bases from V and 10 bases from J; bases unmatched to any gene: 10. The CDR3 is CSASSAGGVGEQFF. CDR3 DNA sequence: TGCAGTGCTAGTAGCGCGGGAGGGGTAGGCGAGCAGTTCTTC.

This clonotype came up a few times. The chain joins TRBV6-2 or TRBV6-3 to TRBJ2-2; 11 bases align to TRBD2. The CDR3 runs to 15 residues. The trim removed 6 bases at V and 6 bases at J, leaving 6 bases unmatched. The germline CDR1 and CDR2 sequences are MNHEY and SVGEGT. The CDR3 bases are TGTGCCAGCAGGGAACTAGCGGGAGACCCCGGGGAGCTGTTTTTT. This codes for CASRELAGDPGELFF.

The CDR3 sequence: CSVLGLAGGTIYF. The CDR3 DNA is TGCAGCGTTTTGGGACTTGCCGGGGGCACCATATATTTT. The rearrangement uses TRBV29-1 and TRBJ1-3, with D tentatively TRBD1 (5 bases). V lost 5 bases and J lost 9, with 17 bases in between. The CDR3 spans 13 residues. Germline lookup yields CDR1 SQVTM and CDR2 ANQGSEA.

The chain joins TRBV6-1 to TRBJ2-4; 7 nucleotides match TRBD1. Per the germline V gene, CDR1 is MNHNS and CDR2 is SASEGT. The CDR3 length is 17 residues. Trimming cost V 4 bases and J 0 bases; bases outside gene matches: 9. The CDR3 bases are TGTGCCAGCAGTGCCACCGACAGGGTCCAAGCCAAAAACATTCAGTACTTC. Residues: CASSATDRVQAKNIQYF.

The table lists this clonotype with many counts. The J gene is TRBJ1-1, the V gene TRBV29-1; 8 bases agree with TRBD1. CDR1 is SQVTM, CDR2 ANQGSEA, per germline. This CDR3 region has 12 residues. With 0 bases clipped from V and 10 bases from J, the junction kept 4 bases outside the gene matches. CDR3 nucleotides: TGCAGCGTTGAAGAGGCAGGGGGCGGAGCTTTCTTT. Translated: CSVEEAGGGAFF.

The rearrangement joins TRBV20-1 to TRBJ1-6; D remains unclear. With 0 bases removed from V and 7 bases from J, the gap between germline ends came to 16 bases. Germline values: CDR1 DFQATT, CDR2 SNEGSKA (reference sequence). The CDR3 length is 16 residues. CDR3: CSAREREGLVNSPLHF. CDR3 nucleotides: TGCAGTGCTAGAGAACGGGAGGGTTTAGTGAATTCACCCCTCCACTTT.

This clonotype has a handful of counts. The CDR3 is CASTHGYQETQYF. The CDR3 bases are TGTGCCAGCACGCATGGGTACCAAGAGACCCAGTACTTC. The chain has TRBV28 and TRBJ2-5; D remains unclear. The germline gives CDR1 MDHEN, CDR2 SYDVKM. The CDR3 is 13 amino acids. Trimming removed 7 bases at V and 0 bases at J, with 9 bases between.

This chain connects TRBV11-2 to TRBJ2-5, with 7 nucleotides matching TRBD2. Per germline, CDR1 SGHAT and CDR2 FQNNGV. The CDR3 length is 16 residues. V trimming: 1 base; J trimming: 7 bases; junction bases outside the gene matches: 12. Written as DNA, the CDR3 is TGTGCCAGCAGCTTAGTTGCGGGAGCCACCGGGGCGACCCAGTACTTC. Its translation is CASSLVAGATGATQYF.